These 28 T cell receptor beta chains originate from one sample sequenced in a study of T cells after yellow fever vaccination. TCRdb used MiXCR to reprocess the 5' RACE reads, holding one entry per CDR3 protein. The sample lists around 310,000 distinct CDR3 sequences, 3.6% seen once, with 23% in the top ten. The starting material was PBMCs, obtained on the day of the yellow fever booster vaccination. These receptors originate from a man younger than 30 who received the YFV17D yellow fever vaccine.

This chain connects TRBV24-1 to TRBJ2-3; TRBD1 agrees at 8 bases. Trimming cost V 9 bases and J 0 bases; bases outside gene matches: 4. CDR1 KGHDR and CDR2 SFDVKD come from the germline V gene. The CDR3 sequence is 14 residues long. For the CDR3, the DNA is TGTGCCACCCAGAGACAGGGGAGCACAGATACGCAGTATTTT. As protein: CATQRQGSTDTQYF.

This clonotype appeared a few times. This sequence joins TRBV6-6 and TRBJ2-5, with a tentative D call TRBD2 (5 bases). The CDR3 spans 17 residues. Germline CDR1 and CDR2: MNHNY and SVGAGI (reference sequence). V was cut by 3 bases and J by 1 base, with 18 bases left in between. Written as DNA, the CDR3 is TGTGCCAGCAGTTATTTCCGGGGATGGGGTACCCAAGAGACCCAGTACTTC. Its translation: CASSYFRGWGTQETQYF.

This clonotype occurred many times. The CDR3 region has the DNA TGTGCCAGCACCCCCGGACCGAGCACTGAAGCTTTCTTT. Residues: CASTPGPSTEAFF. The rearrangement joins TRBV7-2 to TRBJ1-1, with D hard to call. Trimming removed 7 bases from V and 4 bases from J, with 13 bases in between. CDR1 and CDR2 (germline): SGHTA, FQGNSA. This CDR3 has 13 residues.

This clonotype was observed a few times. The chain links TRBV6-6 to TRBJ1-2, with D maybe TRBD1 (5 bases). In germline, CDR1 is MNHNY, CDR2 SVGAGI (reference sequence). The CDR3 extends over 15 amino acids. The V gene lost 8 bases and the J gene lost 4 bases, with 20 bases spanning the gap. The CDR3 nucleotides read TGTGCCAGCGGATTACCCCGGGCCCAGGGCTATGGCTACACCTTC. This translates into CASGLPRAQGYGYTF.

This clonotype was found a few times. A junction boundary mismatches the germline segment, possibly from a read error. The rearrangement joins TRBV7-2 to TRBJ1-3; D gene ambiguous. The CDR3 is 14 amino acids. Per the germline V gene, CDR1 is SGHTA and CDR2 is FQGNSA. The CDR3 is CASSFGPLGYTIYF. The CDR3 nucleotides are TGTGCCAGCAGCTTCGGCCCCCTTGGATACACCATATATTTT. Full variable domain (outside the CDR3, taken from reference TRBV7-2 and TRBJ1-3): GAGVSQSPSNKVTEKGKDVELRCDPISGHTALYWYRQSLGQGLEFLIYFQGNSAPDKSGLPSDRFSAERTGGSVSTLTIQRTQQEDSAVYLCASSFGPLGYTIYFGEGSWLTVV.

The rearrangement joins TRBV30 to TRBJ2-4; weak D call: TRBD2 (7 bases). Germline lookup yields CDR1 GTSNPN and CDR2 SVGIG (reference sequence). This CDR3 is built from 13 residues. V was clipped by 5 bases and J by 6 bases, with 14 bases between them. CDR3 region: CAWELGGRNIQYF. CDR3 DNA sequence: TGTGCCTGGGAACTCGGGGGGCGAAACATTCAGTACTTC.

This clonotype has a handful of counts. The J gene is TRBJ2-5, the V gene TRBV4-2, with TRBD2 matching over 9 bases. Germline V gene lookup returns CDR1 LGHNA and CDR2 YNFKEQ. This CDR3 region has 16 residues. J was trimmed by 4 bases and V by 3 bases; bases with no gene match: 9. CDR3 region: CASSHPRGGGAETQYF. In nucleotides, the CDR3 is TGTGCCAGCAGCCACCCTAGAGGCGGGGGGGCAGAGACCCAGTACTTC.

This clonotype occurred many times. The chain combines TRBV12-3 or TRBV12-4 with TRBJ1-2; D call uncertain. CDR3 length equals 15 residues. Trimming took off 2 bases at V and 7 bases at J, with 17 bases between the two ends. This CDR3 is CASSLRRAIGLGYTF. The CDR3 nucleotides are TGTGCCAGCAGTTTACGCCGAGCAATCGGTCTTGGCTACACCTTC.

This clonotype was counted at least ten times. This chain joins TRBV27 and TRBJ1-2, with D uncertain. Germline V gene data show CDR1 as MNHEY and CDR2 as SMNVEV (reference sequence). The CDR3 is 13 residues long. Trimming cost V 1 base and J 8 bases, with 11 bases left between them. In DNA, the CDR3 is TGTGCCAGCAGTTTATGGGCCCTGGGAGGCTACACCTTC. Its translation: CASSLWALGGYTF.

This clonotype was seen more than once but under ten times. The chain recombines TRBV7-3 with TRBJ2-5; a weak D match, TRBD2 (6 bases). The CDR3 sequence is 16 residues long. Germline assignment: CDR1 SGHTA and CDR2 FQGTGA. Deletions cut 5 bases from V and 1 base from J, with 17 bases between. CDR3 sequence: CASSAVDRGTQETQYF. Here the CDR3 DNA reads TGTGCCAGCAGCGCGGTGGACCGGGGGACCCAAGAGACCCAGTACTTC.

At least ten counts were recorded for this clonotype. The V and J genes are TRBV7-2 and TRBJ1-2; no clear D. This CDR3 region has 13 residues. V was clipped by 5 bases and J by 8 bases, with 15 bases between them. Germline CDR1 reads SGHTA; CDR2 reads FQGNSA. The CDR3 nucleotides are TGTGCCAGCAGCCCCCGGCGTGACGCGGGCTACACCTTC. Translation gives CASSPRRDAGYTF.

This clonotype was detected only a few times. The V and J genes are TRBV20-1 and TRBJ1-5, with D perhaps matching TRBD1 (5 bases). V gave up 6 bases and J gave up 7 bases, with 19 bases separating them. The CDR3 has 14 residues. Germline values: CDR1 DFQATT, CDR2 SNEGSKA (reference sequence). The CDR3 loop reads CSAIPAGRRQPQHF. The DNA of the CDR3 is TGCAGTGCGATTCCGGCAGGGAGGCGGCAGCCCCAGCATTTT.

The CDR3 spells CSARALDRNTEAFF. CDR3 coding DNA: TGCAGTGCTAGAGCCCTTGACAGAAACACTGAAGCTTTCTTT. The chain combines TRBV20-1 with TRBJ1-1; a possible D gene is TRBD1 (5 bases). Germline CDR1 and CDR2: DFQATT and SNEGSKA (reference sequence). The CDR3 totals 14 residues. The V and J ends lost 1 base and 2 bases respectively, with 11 bases between them.

Many counts were recorded for this clonotype. The J gene is TRBJ2-3, the V gene TRBV7-2, with TRBD2 as a possible D gene (7 bases). Trimming stripped 2 bases from V and 5 bases from J, with 14 bases between. The CDR3 runs 15 residues. Germline values: CDR1 SGHTA, CDR2 FQGNSA. CDR3 coding DNA: TGTGCCAGCAGCTTAATCCGGGGGGCGGGAGATACGCAGTATTTT. Amino acid sequence: CASSLIRGAGDTQYF.

This clonotype was counted many times. This chain uses TRBV30 with TRBJ1-6, with D hard to call. V lost 4 bases, J lost 13 bases, and 17 bases lay in between. Germline V gene lookup returns CDR1 GTSNPN and CDR2 SVGIG (reference sequence). This CDR3 spans 13 amino acids. The CDR3 loop is CAWKRTPVRPLHF. CDR3 in DNA: TGTGCCTGGAAGAGGACCCCGGTCCGGCCCCTCCACTTT.

This chain connects TRBV5-1 to TRBJ1-1; 7 nucleotides agree with TRBD1. CDR3 length: 15 amino acids. Per the germline V gene, CDR1 is SGHRS and CDR2 is YFSETQ. With V trimmed by 4 bases and J by 2 bases, 8 bases remained unmatched. CDR3 sequence: CASSPPGGRNTEAFF. Here the CDR3 DNA reads TGCGCCAGCAGCCCACCAGGGGGGAGAAACACTGAAGCTTTCTTT.

There are a few counts of this clonotype. CDR3 DNA: TGTGCCAGCAGTTCTGACAGGGGGCTCGGCAATCAGCCCCAGCATTTT. This translates into CASSSDRGLGNQPQHF. The chain links TRBV7-2 to TRBJ1-5, with 10 bases that match TRBD1. Trimming took 6 bases from V and 2 from J; bases not matched to a gene: 7. The CDR3 runs 16 residues. The germline V gene has CDR1 SGHTA and CDR2 FQGNSA.

This clonotype appeared a few times. This chain connects TRBV7-9 to TRBJ2-5; D possibly corresponds to TRBD1 (5 bases). Germline lookup yields CDR1 SEHNR and CDR2 FQNEAQ (reference sequence). The CDR3 spans 16 residues. V dropped 5 bases and J dropped 0 bases, with 16 bases sitting between them. CDR3 loop: CASSATSRVYQETQYF. CDR3 in DNA: TGTGCCAGCAGCGCCACGTCCAGGGTTTACCAAGAGACCCAGTACTTC.

This clonotype was recorded at least ten times. The V call is TRBV7-8, the J call TRBJ1-4; no clear D gene. The CDR3 contains 14 residues. Trimming stripped 1 base from V and 6 bases from J, with 9 bases between. CDR1 and CDR2 (germline): SGHVS, FQNEAQ. CDR3 nucleotides: TGTGCCAGCAGCTTAGTCAATGAGGATGAAAAACTGTTTTTT. As protein: CASSLVNEDEKLFF.

This clonotype occurred many times. This rearrangement joins TRBV4-1 to TRBJ2-3; 7 bases are shared with TRBD2. Per the germline V gene, CDR1 is MGHRA and CDR2 is YSYEKL. Trimming took 0 bases from V and 6 from J; bases not matched to a gene: 3. The CDR3 is 14 amino acids. CDR3 sequence reads: CASSQDQGGDTQYF. DNA for the CDR3: TGCGCCAGCAGCCAAGATCAGGGAGGGGATACGCAGTATTTT.

This clonotype was recorded many times. The V call is TRBV7-7, the J call TRBJ2-5; D gene unclear. The germline V gene encodes CDR1 SSHAT and CDR2 FNYEAQ (reference sequence). The CDR3 length is 13 residues. V was cut by 5 bases and J by 5 bases, with 12 bases left in between. CDR3 protein: CASSPSSVETQYF. CDR3 in DNA: TGTGCCAGCAGCCCCTCCTCCGTTGAGACCCAGTACTTC.

This clonotype was observed at least ten times. The chain employs TRBV4-3 and TRBJ2-7; 7 bases fit TRBD1. The germline V gene has CDR1 LGHNA and CDR2 YSLEER. There are 14 residues in the CDR3. The junction had 3 bases not matched to a gene; V was cut back by 1 base and J by 3 bases. The CDR3 coding sequence is TGCGCCAGCAGCCAAGGACAGGGACACTACGAGCAGTACTTC. Residues: CASSQGQGHYEQYF.

This clonotype was picked up many times. The V call is TRBV7-9, the J call TRBJ2-3, with 7 bases aligning to TRBD1. The CDR3 runs to 14 residues. V shed 3 bases, J shed 3 bases, and the junction held 3 bases outside the gene matches. Germline V gives CDR1 SEHNR, CDR2 FQNEAQ (reference sequence). CDR3 amino acids: CASSFTGATDTQYF. The CDR3 coding sequence is TGTGCCAGCAGCTTTACAGGGGCGACAGATACGCAGTATTTT.

This clonotype has a handful of counts. The rearrangement uses TRBV7-8 and TRBJ2-1, with 8 positions matching TRBD2. Germline-derived CDR1 and CDR2 are SGHVS and FQNEAQ. Trimming removed 6 bases from V and 4 bases from J; junction bases left unmatched: 11. This CDR3 has 16 residues. The CDR3 region is CASRPTSGPLYNEQFF. DNA of the CDR3: TGTGCCAGCAGGCCCACTAGCGGACCTCTATACAATGAGCAGTTCTTC.

The rearrangement joins TRBV20-1 to TRBJ2-5, with TRBD2 as a possible D gene (5 bases). The CDR3 length is 13 residues. In germline, CDR1 is DFQATT, CDR2 SNEGSKA (reference sequence). The V end was cut by 2 bases, the J end by 7 bases, with 14 bases between. The CDR3 DNA sequence: TGCAGTGCTAGATGGGCTAGCTCCGGGACCCAGTACTTC. Amino acid sequence: CSARWASSGTQYF.

The chain carries TRBV5-1 and TRBJ1-1, with a tentative D call TRBD1 (5 bases). CDR1 SGHRS and CDR2 YFSETQ come from the germline V gene. The CDR3 contains 17 residues. V shed 2 bases and J shed 5 bases, with 22 bases lying between them. In nucleotides, the CDR3 is TGCGCCAGCAGCTTTCCAGGGCCCCGAGATGAAGGTACTGAAGCTTTCTTT. This translates into CASSFPGPRDEGTEAFF.

The V and J genes are TRBV9 and TRBJ2-2; perhaps TRBD1 as D (5 bases). Trimming took off 0 bases at V and 2 bases at J, with 14 bases between the two ends. There are 17 residues in the CDR3. CDR1 is SGDLS and CDR2 is YYNGEE in the germline V gene. The CDR3 DNA reads as TGTGCCAGCAGCGTAGAGGCAGTAAGGGGCAACACCGGGGAGCTGTTTTTT. It yields the protein CASSVEAVRGNTGELFF.

This clonotype was seen a handful of times. The chain carries TRBV2 and TRBJ2-5, with TRBD2 matching 12 bases. This CDR3 spans 16 amino acids. V was clipped by 7 bases and J by 2 bases; unmatched bases: 8. The germline V gene has CDR1 SNHLY and CDR2 FYNNEI. CDR3 region: CASIPTSGGFQETQYF. CDR3 DNA sequence: TGTGCCAGCATACCGACTAGCGGGGGTTTTCAAGAGACCCAGTACTTC.